A single sample is the source of the 10 T cell receptor beta chains below, sequenced in a study of beta chain features in type 1 diabetes. Every bit of the isolated RNA underwent reverse transcription, so sequencing read expressed TCRB transcripts. The data were produced by immunoSEQ multiplex PCR, yet TCRdb's version contains in-frame clones alone and is incomplete. The top ten clones hold around 0.065% of a sample with under 500,000 clones, about 29% of them seen once. The sequenced material came from naive CD4+ T cells from blood. These receptor sequences come from a young man in good health.

This chain uses TRBV7-2 with TRBJ2-5, with 12 bases that match TRBD2. V gave up 5 bases and J gave up 2 bases; unmatched junction bases: 6. CDR1 is SGHTA, CDR2 FQGNSA, per germline. This CDR3 has 16 residues. Here the CDR3 reads CASSRRLAGEQETQYF. The CDR3 bases are TGTGCCAGCAGCCGCAGACTAGCGGGAGAACAAGAGACCCAGTACTTC. Full variable domain (rest looked up from reference TRBV7-2 and TRBJ2-5): GAGVSQSPSNKVTEKGKDVELRCDPISGHTALYWYRQSLGQGLEFLIYFQGNSAPDKSGLPSDRFSAERTGGSVSTLTIQRTQQEDSAVYLCASSRRLAGEQETQYFGPGTRLLVL.

The V call is TRBV30, the J call TRBJ2-4; 8 bases fit TRBD1. Trimming took 2 bases from V and 0 from J; bases not matched to a gene: 3. Germline CDR1 and CDR2: GTSNPN and SVGIG (reference sequence). The CDR3 is 15 residues long. The CDR3: CAWSPTGGAKNIQYF. Written as DNA, the CDR3 is TGTGCCTGGAGTCCTACAGGGGGAGCCAAAAACATTCAGTACTTC. Variable domain in full (rest from reference TRBV30 and TRBJ2-4): SQTIHQWPATLVQPVGSPLSLECTVEGTSNPNLYWYRQAAGRGLQLLFYSVGIGQISSEVPQNLSASRPQDRQFILSSKKLLLSDSGFYLCAWSPTGGAKNIQYFGAGTRLSVL.

The CDR3 reads CASSEFGGGREQYF. The DNA of the CDR3 is TGTGCCAGCAGTGAGTTCGGCGGCGGGAGGGAGCAGTACTTC. V usage is TRBV25-1 and J usage is TRBJ2-7; 8 bases fit TRBD2. V shed 3 bases, J shed 7 bases, and the junction held 8 bases outside the gene matches. Germline CDR1 MGHDK, CDR2 SYGVNS. The CDR3 covers 14 residues.

This clone was counted only a few times. The DNA for the CDR3 is TGCAGCGTTGAAAAGGGGCAGGCGCTGGGGGGAAACATTCAGTACTTC. This codes for CSVEKGQALGGNIQYF. This chain joins TRBV29-1 and TRBJ2-4; D perhaps matches TRBD2 (6 bases). Germline-derived CDR1 and CDR2 are SQVTM and ANQGSEA. Between the trimmed V and J ends, which lost 2 bases and 6 bases, there was a span of 20 bases. The length of the CDR3 is 16 residues. The full variable domain, completed using reference TRBV29-1 and TRBJ2-4, is SAVISQKPSRDICQRGTSLTIQCQVDSQVTMMFWYRQQPGQSLTLIATANQGSEATYESGFVIDKFPISRPNLTFSTLTVSNMSPEDSSIYLCSVEKGQALGGNIQYFGAGTRLSVL.

This clone was picked up a small number of times. This sequence joins TRBV10-3 and TRBJ2-3; 7 bases are a match to TRBD2. The CDR3 is 15 residues long. After removal of 4 bases from V and 2 bases from J, the junction contained 6 bases not matched to a gene. From germline, CDR1 is ENHRY and CDR2 SYGVKD. The CDR3 DNA reads as TGTGCCATCAGTGGGGCTAGCGGTCTCACAGATACGCAGTATTTT. Translating it yields CAISGASGLTDTQYF.

This clone showed up just a few times. The chain recombines TRBV4-1 with TRBJ2-5; D unclear. The germline gives CDR1 MGHRA, CDR2 YSYEKL. Trimming took off 0 bases at V and 0 bases at J, with 8 bases between the two ends. The CDR3 length is 15 residues. In DNA, the CDR3 is TGCGCCAGCAGCCAAGATCGTTGGAACCAAGAGACCCAGTACTTC. Encoded protein: CASSQDRWNQETQYF.

V is TRBV7-2 and J is TRBJ2-1; 9 bases match TRBD2. Germline V gene data show CDR1 as SGHTA and CDR2 as FQGNSA. V was clipped by 5 bases and J by 8 bases; unmatched bases: 4. The CDR3 totals 13 residues. The CDR3 sequence is CASSTAGGYEQFF. The CDR3 DNA reads as TGTGCCAGCAGCACAGCGGGGGGCTATGAGCAGTTCTTC.

A few counts support this clone. The CDR3 DNA reads as TGTGCCAGCAGCCTCGGGACGCTGGGGGAAGCTTTCTTT. Translated: CASSLGTLGEAFF. The rearrangement links TRBV7-9 to TRBJ1-1, with D maybe TRBD1 (5 bases). Per the germline V gene, CDR1 is SEHNR and CDR2 is FQNEAQ (reference sequence). V was clipped by 5 bases and J by 8 bases, with 15 bases between them. This CDR3 region has 13 residues. Variable domain in full (rest from reference TRBV7-9 and TRBJ1-1): DTGVSQNPRHKITKRGQNVTFRCDPISEHNRLYWYRQTLGQGPEFLTYFQNEAQLEKSRLLSDRFSAERPKGSFSTLEIQRTEQGDSAMYLCASSLGTLGEAFFGQGTRLTVV.

A few counts support this clone. V and J are TRBV14 and TRBJ2-1; D not resolved. V gave up 2 bases and J gave up 4 bases, with 6 bases separating them. The CDR3 spans 13 residues. Germline CDR1 and CDR2: SGHDN and FVKESK. The CDR3 protein is CASSQIMYNEQFF. The CDR3 DNA sequence: TGTGCCAGCAGCCAAATCATGTACAATGAGCAGTTCTTC.

J is TRBJ2-2 and V is TRBV6-1, with 9 bases that match TRBD1. The CDR3 loop spans 16 amino acids. Germline CDR1 MNHNS, CDR2 SASEGT. With 4 bases clipped from V and 4 bases from J, the junction kept 7 bases outside the gene matches. In nucleotides, the CDR3 is TGTGCCAGCAGTGTGCCGGGACAGGGAGGCACCGGGGAGCTGTTTTTT. Its translation is CASSVPGQGGTGELFF.